The clone carrying this T cell receptor (beta chain) is medium-sized in the sample. Its antigen is still unknown. Libraries were prepared by immunoSEQ multiplex PCR; TCRdb keeps only in-frame clonotypes and omits some of them. Here the sample spans 2,000 to 2,500 clones, 22% being singletons. These data originate in a study of sequential checkpoint blockade in melanoma. Turning to the study itself: Randomization was 1:1 between first-line nivolumab→ipilimumab and ipilimumab→nivolumab.

General study points: Tumor T-cell fraction and clonality correlated with PD-L1 and CD8+ counts. About 30 times likelier clinical benefit followed increased tumor T-cell fraction and clonality.

Treatment meaning: randomized to nivolumab then ipilimumab (arm A) or the reverse (arm B). This CDR3 has 14 amino acids. With 4 bases removed from V and 4 bases from J, the gap between germline ends came to 12 bases. CDR1 and CDR2 (germline): SGDLS, YYNGEE. This TCR came from a human donor with melanoma. The genes are TRBV9 and TRBJ1-5; D is unresolved. The sequences come from tumor tissue (inferred from file names), collected from a patient given nivolumab and ipilimumab in sequence. The CDR3 spells CASSPSIKNQPQHF. The DNA of the CDR3 is TGTGCCAGCAGCCCGAGCATCAAGAATCAGCCCCAGCATTTT. The full variable domain, in which reference TRBV9 and TRBJ1-5 provide the parts outside the CDR3, is DSGVTQTPKHLITATGQRVTLRCSPRSGDLSVYWYQQSLDQGLQFLIQYYNGEERAKGNILERFSAQQFPDLHSELNLSSLELGDSALYFCASSPSIKNQPQHFGDGTRLSIL.